The 7 T cell receptor beta chains below come from one sample, sequenced in a study of cytomegalovirus exposure and HLA in healthy donors. PCR employed 60 Vbeta and 13 Jbeta primers. Profiled with immunoSEQ multiplex PCR; TCRdb holds only in-frame clones, not every one. The sample holds approximately 150,000 clones, 76% seen once. The sample consisted of PBMCs. These receptors were obtained from a male donor in good health and CMV-seronegative.

This clone was observed a handful of times. The V and J genes are TRBV7-2 and TRBJ2-1; no firm D call. The CDR3 spans 12 residues. V was clipped by 2 bases and J by 10 bases, with 9 bases between them. Germline CDR1 SGHTA, CDR2 FQGNSA. CDR3 DNA sequence: TGTGCCAGCAGCTTAAGAGGTTACGAGCAGTTCTTC. It yields the protein CASSLRGYEQFF.

This rearrangement joins TRBV19 to TRBJ2-5; 8 bases are a match to TRBD1. Looked up from germline, CDR1 is LNHDA and CDR2 is SQIVND (reference sequence). The CDR3 is 14 residues long. After removal of 4 bases from V and 5 bases from J, the junction contained 6 bases not matched to a gene. The CDR3 DNA follows: TGTGCCAGTAGTACGGCAGGGGGCATCGAGACCCAGTACTTC. Its translation: CASSTAGGIETQYF.

This clone was counted a single time. The rearrangement links TRBV27 to TRBJ2-3, with 10 bases that match TRBD2. The length of the CDR3 is 17 residues. V lost 1 base, J lost 0 bases, and 4 bases stayed unmatched. Germline V CDR1 and CDR2: MNHEY, SMNVEV (reference sequence). The CDR3 sequence is CASSLLASGGSTDTQYF. Here the CDR3 DNA reads TGTGCCAGCAGTTTATTGGCTAGCGGGGGTAGCACAGATACGCAGTATTTT.

The chain links TRBV5-5 to TRBJ2-7; 11 bases are shared with TRBD1. The CDR3 runs 18 residues. CDR1 is SGHKS and CDR2 is YYEKEE in the germline V gene (reference sequence). V lost 1 base, J lost 4 bases, and 13 bases stayed unmatched. The CDR3 is CASSLQGTGGTRDYEQYF. CDR3 DNA: TGTGCCAGCAGCTTGCAGGGGACAGGGGGGACCCGTGATTACGAGCAGTACTTC.

The chain carries TRBV5-4 and TRBJ2-3, with 7 bases matching TRBD2. V shed 4 bases and J 2 bases; nucleotides not matched to a gene: 7. Germline V gene sequence: CDR1 SGHNT, CDR2 YYREEE (reference sequence). This CDR3 has 15 residues. CDR3 sequence reads: CASSAGLGTTDTQYF. CDR3 DNA sequence: TGTGCCAGCAGCGCCGGACTAGGCACCACAGATACGCAGTATTTT.

The V and J genes are TRBV7-6 and TRBJ2-7; TRBD2 is a possible D gene (5 bases). Trimming pared 8 bases from V and 0 bases from J, leaving 11 bases between. The germline V gene encodes CDR1 SGHVS and CDR2 FNYEAQ. The CDR3 runs to 13 residues. The CDR3 region is CASSAVLSYEQYF. DNA for the CDR3: TGTGCCAGCTCAGCGGTCCTCTCCTACGAGCAGTACTTC.

J is TRBJ2-1 and V is TRBV27; 7 bases are a match to TRBD2. The CDR3 totals 19 residues. Germline V gene data show CDR1 as MNHEY and CDR2 as SMNVEV (reference sequence). V lost 4 bases, J lost 4 bases, and 19 bases stayed unmatched. Here the CDR3 DNA reads TGTGCCAGCAGTTCCCTGGGGGGGGTGGGAACAGACCTATACAATGAGCAGTTCTTC. This sequence encodes CASSSLGGVGTDLYNEQFF.